Listed below are T cell receptor beta chains from one sample, sequenced in a study of healthy donors' naive CD4 and CD8 T cells. Via MiXCR, TCRdb re-called the reads, giving one row per CDR3 protein. Here the sample spans 200,000 or so distinct CDR3 sequences, around three quarters being singletons. Input material: naive CD4+ and CD8+ T cells sorted from blood, pooled from several donors. These TCRs come from a pool of human donors in good health; the sample pools cells from several healthy donors. Both conserved end residues are part of each CDR3. Fields, in order: V gene, J gene, D gene, CDR3 protein. D genes are given only for firm matches.

>TRBV10-3|TRBJ2-5|TRBD2
CAISEGLAGVQETQYF
>TRBV5-6|TRBJ2-5|NA
CASSSLAGTGEETQYF
>TRBV11-2|TRBJ2-2|NA
CASTPLVAGVKAGELFF
>TRBV13|TRBJ2-1|NA
CASSLWAGRNEQFF
>TRBV29-1|TRBJ1-1|NA
CSLQVPMNTEAFF
>TRBV5-6|TRBJ2-1|TRBD2
CASSLRTSPLATEQFF
>TRBV6-5|TRBJ2-1|NA
CASTLGHGAEQFF
>TRBV5-1|TRBJ2-1|TRBD2
CASSLWTSGSSSYNEQFF
>TRBV5-4|TRBJ2-3|TRBD1
CASSTRQGSTDTQYF
>TRBV2|TRBJ1-5|NA
CASTARQPVGNQPQHF
>TRBV29-1|TRBJ2-1|TRBD2
CSGTSDYNEQFF
>TRBV15|NA|NA
CATSRGTFYEQYF
>TRBV19|TRBJ2-7|NA
CASSILPDGSYEQYF
>TRBV4-3|TRBJ1-1|TRBD1
CASSRLTGANTEAFF
>TRBV6-1|TRBJ1-3|TRBD1
CASSDPDTRGQAGNTIYF
>TRBV27|TRBJ2-2|NA
CASQGGGELFF
>TRBV6-5|TRBJ1-1|NA
CASRRASRGTEAFF
>TRBV7-8|TRBJ1-1|NA
CASSRGWGTEAFF
>TRBV4-1|TRBJ1-2|NA
CASSEDQRQEQGYTF
>TRBV27|TRBJ2-7|NA
CASSLSIDRAYEQYF
>TRBV6-5|TRBJ1-2|NA
CASGPPGAPNYGYTF
>TRBV15|TRBJ2-3|NA
CATSRGPLAYTDTQYF
>TRBV29-1|TRBJ2-3|NA
CSVELSGWGTDTQYF
>TRBV7-9|TRBJ2-3|NA
CASSFPTDTQYF
>TRBV29-1|TRBJ2-7|NA
CSVEWGREQYF
>TRBV20-1|TRBJ1-1|NA
CSAREGGRTEAFF
>TRBV19|TRBJ1-1|NA
CASSHWGSEAFF
>TRBV27|TRBJ2-7|NA
CASSFIGTKGYYEQYF
>TRBV29-1|TRBJ1-3|NA
CSVLLGLGPGNTIYF
>TRBV6-5|TRBJ2-1|NA
CASGRIEQFF
>TRBV5-6|TRBJ2-1|TRBD2
CASHRLGGSSYNEQFF
>TRBV7-7|TRBJ2-5|NA
CASSWGAADDFGTQYF
>TRBV27|TRBJ2-1|NA
CASSGLDRLISGEQFF
>TRBV5-5|TRBJ2-3|TRBD2
CASSNLAATGTDTQYF
>TRBV5-5|TRBJ1-1|TRBD1
CASRMRTGGYWNTEAFF
>TRBV19|TRBJ1-1|TRBD1
CASSIYRGGTGSPAFF
>TRBV19|TRBJ1-1|NA
CASTPLEAGDTEAFF
>TRBV19|TRBJ2-1|NA
CASSGTLNNEQFF
>TRBV5-4|TRBJ2-5|TRBD1
CASSLGGQGRGETQYF
>TRBV12-3/TRBV12-4|TRBJ1-5|TRBD1
CASRMTGPGNQPQHF
>TRBV19|TRBJ1-5|NA
CASRSDRPYSNQPQHF
>TRBV30|TRBJ2-7|NA
CAWSTRVDEQYF
>TRBV30|TRBJ2-5|NA
CAWRDPPKETQYF
>TRBV19|TRBJ1-1|NA
CASNPGGKNTEAFF
>TRBV29-1|TRBJ2-7|NA
CSVESADSYEQYF
>TRBV6-1|TRBJ1-5|NA
CASSEGRTNQPQHF
>TRBV18|TRBJ2-5|NA
CASSPLQETQYF
>TRBV20-1|TRBJ1-1|NA
CSASGEGTEAFF
>TRBV5-1|TRBJ2-7|TRBD1
CASSRTGHEQYF
>TRBV27|TRBJ1-2|NA
CASSTGYRDGYGYTF
>TRBV19|TRBJ1-2|TRBD1
CASSVAGTGVPYYGYTF
>TRBV29-1|TRBJ2-5|NA
CSVEGETQETQYF
>TRBV6-2/TRBV6-3|TRBJ2-7|NA
CASSDPARVEYEQYF
>TRBV29-1|TRBJ2-7|TRBD2
CSVPSGRAFEQYF
>TRBV27|TRBJ2-5|TRBD2
CASSITSGRVQETQYF